A single sample gave rise to the 32 T cell receptor beta chains below, sequenced in a study of shared clonotypes between healthy human individuals. The protocol was immunoSEQ multiplex PCR, while the TCRdb copy is restricted to in-frame clones and leaves out a portion. The data show about 380,000 clones, about 96% seen once. The sample consisted of memory CD8+ T cells sorted from blood. The subset is: CD45RO+ cells pooled with CCR7-negative TemRA cells. These receptors were obtained from a man aged 25-45 years in good health.

V is TRBV19 and J is TRBJ2-7; 8 bases are shared with TRBD1. CDR1 and CDR2 (germline): LNHDA, SQIVND (reference sequence). The V gene end was trimmed by 6 bases and the J gene end by 1 base; junction bases not matched to a gene: 5. The CDR3 loop spans 14 amino acids. CDR3 nucleotides: TGTGCCAGTAGCCCCCGGGACAGGTCCTACGAGCAGTACTTC. It codes for CASSPRDRSYEQYF.

Points on this clone: Within the sample, other DNA sequences also encode this same CDR3. This chain connects TRBV7-2 to TRBJ1-5, with D maybe TRBD1 (5 bases). V was cut by 5 bases and J by 7 bases, with 12 bases left in between. The CDR3 is 13 residues long. Germline CDR1 reads SGHTA; CDR2 reads FQGNSA. CDR3 nucleotides: TGTGCCAGCAGCGACCGGGGGAACCAGCCCCAGCATTTT. Translating gives CASSDRGNQPQHF.

The chain uses TRBV5-1 and TRBJ1-2; weak D call: TRBD1 (5 bases). V was pared by 7 bases and J by 7 bases, with 23 bases between. The germline V gene has CDR1 SGHRS and CDR2 YFSETQ. The CDR3 sequence is 15 residues long. The chain's CDR3 is CASPGRAPFLCGYTF. The CDR3 DNA follows: TGCGCCAGCCCTGGCAGGGCGCCTTTTTTGTGTGGCTACACCTTC.

This sequence joins TRBV28 and TRBJ2-2; D uncertain. V was shortened by 2 bases and J by 4 bases, with 8 bases between the two germline ends. CDR1 and CDR2 from the germline V gene are MDHEN and SYDVKM. The CDR3 contains 14 residues. This CDR3 reads CASSLGRVTGELFF. The CDR3 coding sequence is TGTGCCAGCAGTTTAGGAAGGGTCACCGGGGAGCTGTTTTTT.

As for this clone: Other nucleotide sequences in the sample specify the same CDR3. The chain joins TRBV4-1 to TRBJ2-2, with D perhaps TRBD2 (6 bases). Trimming took off 3 bases at V and 2 bases at J, with 10 bases between the two ends. Germline lookup yields CDR1 MGHRA and CDR2 YSYEKL. The CDR3 spans 15 residues. The CDR3 spells CASSQGGVNTGELFF. The CDR3 region has the DNA TGCGCCAGCAGCCAGGGCGGGGTTAACACCGGGGAGCTGTTTTTT.

The chain combines TRBV10-3 with TRBJ2-7; 10 bases map to TRBD2. The germline CDR1 and CDR2 sequences are ENHRY and SYGVKD. The CDR3 has 18 amino acids. V dropped 5 bases and J dropped 3; count of bases not matched to a gene: 16. CDR3 bases: TGTGCCATCAGTCTGGGTTCGGCTAGCGGGAGCGGTAGCTACGAGCAGTACTTC. It is translated as CAISLGSASGSGSYEQYF.

This rearrangement joins TRBV28 to TRBJ1-1; D possibly corresponds to TRBD1 (5 bases). The CDR3 totals 15 residues. V was cut by 5 bases and J by 2 bases, with 15 bases left in between. CDR1 and CDR2 from the germline V gene are MDHEN and SYDVKM. The CDR3 DNA reads TGTGCCAGCAGTCCCCTATCAGGGATAAACACTGAAGCTTTCTTT. It yields the protein CASSPLSGINTEAFF.

The chain combines TRBV28 with TRBJ2-3; the D is unclear. The CDR3 runs 14 residues. Trimming left V 1 base short and J 2 bases short, with 7 bases between. The germline V gene encodes CDR1 MDHEN and CDR2 SYDVKM. The CDR3 coding sequence is TGTGCCAGCAGTTTATTGGGCTCCACAGATACGCAGTATTTT. Translating gives CASSLLGSTDTQYF.

This clone was observed a few times. This rearrangement joins TRBV28 to TRBJ2-3; 9 bases line up with TRBD2. CDR1 and CDR2 (germline): MDHEN, SYDVKM. This CDR3 contains 17 residues. V was clipped by 6 bases and J by 7 bases; unmatched bases: 17. Written as DNA, the CDR3 is TGTGCCAGCAGCCCCGGGGGGGCGGGAGGGCCGTCGAATACGCAGTATTTT. Translating it yields CASSPGGAGGPSNTQYF.

The chain couples TRBV7-9 to TRBJ1-4, with D hard to call. Germline V lookup: CDR1 SEHNR, CDR2 FQNEAQ (reference sequence). The CDR3 covers 16 residues. Trimming removed 5 bases from V and 0 bases from J, with 13 bases in between. CDR3 amino acids: CASSRGSTATNEKLFF. The CDR3 nucleotides are TGTGCCAGCAGCCGAGGGTCGACTGCAACTAATGAAAAACTGTTTTTT.

The rearrangement joins TRBV4-1 to TRBJ2-5; no clear D. The DNA matches TRBJ2-7 better at its end, which makes the J call doubtful. CDR1 and CDR2 from the germline V gene are MGHRA and YSYEKL. The CDR3 has 14 amino acids. CDR3 bases: TGCGCCAGCAGCCAAGATGTAGTGAAGTACGAGCAGTACTTC. Residues: CASSQDVVKYEQYF.

The genes are TRBV10-1 and TRBJ1-1; D unresolved. The length of the CDR3 is 14 residues. Germline V CDR1 and CDR2: WNHNN, SYGVQD (reference sequence). Trimming pared 4 bases from V and 0 bases from J, leaving 9 bases between. The CDR3 is CASSGSGMNTEAFF. In DNA form, the CDR3 reads TGCGCCAGCAGTGGATCTGGGATGAACACTGAAGCTTTCTTT.

The chain employs TRBV6-5 and TRBJ1-1, with 8 positions matching TRBD1. The germline CDR1 and CDR2 sequences are MNHEY and SVGAGI. This CDR3 spans 15 amino acids. Losses at the gene ends were 4 bases for V and 5 bases for J; bases not matched to a gene: 9. For the CDR3, the DNA is TGTGCCAGCAGTTCTCAAACGACAGGGGTGACTGAAGCTTTCTTT. Amino acids: CASSSQTTGVTEAFF.

This sequence joins TRBV19 and TRBJ2-7; 7 bases map to TRBD1. This CDR3 comprises 14 residues. Germline V CDR1 and CDR2: LNHDA, SQIVND (reference sequence). The V and J ends lost 3 bases and 0 bases, in that order; junction bases with no gene match: 2. The DNA for the CDR3 is TGTGCCAGTAGTATCGACAGGGCCTCCTACGAGCAGTACTTC. It is translated as CASSIDRASYEQYF.

This sequence joins TRBV6-5 and TRBJ1-5; possibly TRBD1 for D (5 bases). The germline CDR1 and CDR2 sequences are MNHEY and SVGAGI. Trimming shortened V by 6 bases and J by 9 bases, and 21 bases separated the two germline ends. The CDR3 has 15 amino acids. The CDR3 sequence: CASSRTGTLRWPQHF. The CDR3 region has the DNA TGTGCCAGCAGCCGCACCGGGACGCTCAGGTGGCCCCAGCATTTT.

The chain combines TRBV27 with TRBJ2-1; TRBD2 aligns across 8 bases. J gave up 0 bases and V 2 bases, and 0 bases lay outside the gene matches. This CDR3 has 15 amino acids. The germline V gene has CDR1 MNHEY and CDR2 SMNVEV (reference sequence). CDR3 nucleotide sequence: TGTGCCAGCAGTTTAGGGACTAGCTCCTACAATGAGCAGTTCTTC. Translating gives CASSLGTSSYNEQFF.

This chain uses TRBV21-1 with TRBJ2-2; the table calls TRBD1, which could not be checked here. TRBV21-1 is a pseudogene. The CDR3 runs 17 residues. Here the CDR3 DNA reads TGTGCCAGCAGCACCTCGGACAGAGGGGGCTGCACCGGGGAGCTGTTTTTT. Translated: CASSTSDRGGCTGELFF.

The chain has TRBV18 and TRBJ2-3, with 7 bases fitting TRBD1. With V trimmed by 2 bases and J by 4 bases, 0 bases remained unmatched. The CDR3 is 13 residues long. Germline V lookup: CDR1 KGHSH, CDR2 LQKENI. The CDR3 region has the DNA TGTGCCAGCTCACCAACAGGGGCAGATACGCAGTATTTT. Translating gives CASSPTGADTQYF.

V is TRBV5-4 and J is TRBJ2-7; D is unresolved. Deletions cut 4 bases from V and 2 bases from J, with 10 bases between. This CDR3 region has 13 residues. The germline CDR1 and CDR2 sequences are SGHNT and YYREEE (reference sequence). CDR3: CASSPGPAYEQYF. As DNA, the CDR3 is TGTGCCAGCAGCCCCGGTCCCGCCTACGAGCAGTACTTC.

The rearrangement uses TRBV10-3 and TRBJ2-3; 9 nucleotides align to TRBD2. The V and J ends lost 1 base and 3 bases, in that order; junction bases with no gene match: 2. The CDR3 runs to 15 residues. CDR1 ENHRY and CDR2 SYGVKD come from the germline V gene. CDR3 bases: TGTGCCATCAGTGAGTTTAGCGGGAGTACAGATACGCAGTATTTT. Protein sequence: CAISEFSGSTDTQYF.

This chain uses TRBV7-2 with TRBJ2-5, with D tentatively TRBD1 (6 bases). The CDR3 runs to 15 residues. Germline CDR1 is SGHTA and CDR2 is FQGNSA. V lost 5 bases and J lost 4, with 17 bases in between. In DNA form, the CDR3 reads TGTGCCAGCAGCCGGGACATTCAGTCAGGAGAGACCCAGTACTTC. It translates to CASSRDIQSGETQYF.

CDR3 nucleotides: TGTGCCAGCAGCTTCCGGGGCTCGGGACTAGCGGGAGGGTGGGAGACCCAGTACTTC. It codes for CASSFRGSGLAGGWETQYF. This chain joins TRBV5-5 and TRBJ2-5; 16 bases align to TRBD2. V lost 2 bases, J lost 5 bases, and 12 bases stayed unmatched. The CDR3 totals 19 residues. Germline-derived CDR1 and CDR2 are SGHKS and YYEKEE (reference sequence). Variable domain in full (rest from reference TRBV5-5 and TRBJ2-5): DAGVTQSPTHLIKTRGQQVTLRCSPISGHKSVSWYQQVLGQGPQFIFQYYEKEERGRGNFPDRFSARQFPNYSSELNVNALLLGDSALYLCASSFRGSGLAGGWETQYFGPGTRLLVL.

The gene calls are TRBV25-1 and TRBJ1-4, with 9 bases matching TRBD1. CDR3 length equals 15 residues. From germline, CDR1 is MGHDK and CDR2 SYGVNS. V gave up 3 bases and J gave up 4 bases; unmatched junction bases: 3. CDR3 in amino acids: CASSDPGQGNEKLFF. The CDR3 coding sequence is TGTGCCAGCAGTGACCCGGGACAGGGTAATGAAAAACTGTTTTTT. The whole variable domain, remainder taken from reference TRBV25-1 and TRBJ1-4, is EADIYQTPRYLVIGTGKKITLECSQTMGHDKMYWYQQDPGMELHLIHYSYGVNSTEKGDLSSESTVSRIRTEHFPLTLESARPSHTSQYLCASSDPGQGNEKLFFGSGTQLSVL.

This sequence joins TRBV10-3 and TRBJ2-5; 7 bases are a match to TRBD1. The CDR3 length is 15 residues. Germline V gene data show CDR1 as ENHRY and CDR2 as SYGVKD. The J segment lost 3 bases and the V segment lost 0 bases, leaving 4 bases of the junction unmatched. The CDR3 region has the DNA TGTGCCATCAGTGAGTCGTCGGGACAGAAAGAGACCCAGTACTTC. Protein sequence: CAISESSGQKETQYF.

The rearrangement uses TRBV30 and TRBJ2-3; the D is unclear. There are 14 residues in the CDR3. The V gene's germline CDR1 is GTSNPN and CDR2 SVGIG (reference sequence). V lost 3 bases, J lost 2 bases, and 12 bases lay in between. CDR3 in amino acids: CAWRVPVLTDTQYF. CDR3 DNA sequence: TGTGCCTGGAGAGTACCGGTCCTCACAGATACGCAGTATTTT.

The J gene is TRBJ2-7, the V gene TRBV28, with D possibly TRBD1 on 6 matching bases. Germline V gene data show CDR1 as MDHEN and CDR2 as SYDVKM. Trimming removed 6 bases from V and 6 bases from J, with 15 bases in between. The CDR3 spans 13 residues. The CDR3 coding sequence is TGTGCCAGCAGAGGGGCAGGGGCGGGCGAGCAGTACTTC. It encodes CASRGAGAGEQYF.

The CDR3 reads CASSGGGSTDTQYF. The DNA for the CDR3 is TGTGCCAGCAGCGGTGGGGGTTCAACGGATACGCAGTATTTT. The chain couples TRBV9 to TRBJ2-3; tentatively, D is TRBD1 or TRBD2 (5 bases each). The length of the CDR3 is 14 residues. Trimming left V 3 bases short and J 6 bases short, with 14 bases between. Germline V gives CDR1 SGDLS, CDR2 YYNGEE.

V is TRBV5-1 and J is TRBJ2-5; tentatively, D is TRBD2 (6 bases). The germline V gene has CDR1 SGHRS and CDR2 YFSETQ. This CDR3 comprises 13 residues. The germline V and J ends were trimmed by 4 bases and 2 bases, with 9 bases remaining between them. The CDR3 DNA reads TGCGCCAGCAGCGTGGGACTTCAAGAGACCCAGTACTTC. Encoded protein: CASSVGLQETQYF.

The chain joins TRBV5-6 to TRBJ2-3; 7 bases fit TRBD1. The V segment lost 0 bases and the J segment 6 bases; nucleotides outside the gene matches: 7. This CDR3 is built from 15 residues. Germline loops: CDR1 SGHDT, CDR2 YYEEEE. The CDR3 protein is CASSLVGTAADTQYF. CDR3 in DNA: TGTGCCAGCAGCTTGGTCGGGACAGCAGCTGATACGCAGTATTTT.

The V and J genes are TRBV28 and TRBJ1-1; D is ambiguous. Germline V gene lookup returns CDR1 MDHEN and CDR2 SYDVKM. Between the trimmed V and J ends, which lost 6 bases and 1 base, there was a span of 12 bases. The CDR3 has 14 amino acids. CDR3: CASRPLNRNTEAFF. In DNA, the CDR3 is TGTGCCAGCAGACCCCTAAACAGGAACACTGAAGCTTTCTTT.

V usage is TRBV11-1 and J usage is TRBJ1-2; 8 positions match TRBD1. This CDR3 is built from 14 residues. Per the germline V gene, CDR1 is SGHAT and CDR2 is FQDESV (reference sequence). V lost 4 bases, J lost 2 bases, and 3 bases stayed unmatched. CDR3 loop: CASSWGQENYGYTF. For the CDR3, the DNA is TGTGCCAGCAGCTGGGGACAGGAAAACTATGGCTACACCTTC.

Written as DNA, the CDR3 is TGTGCCAGCAGCTTAGCCTCCCGCAAATTCTACGAGCAGTACTTC. Translating gives CASSLASRKFYEQYF. V usage is TRBV11-2 and J usage is TRBJ2-7; no reliable D call. The V gene's germline CDR1 is SGHAT and CDR2 FQNNGV. V shed 1 base and J shed 3 bases, with 13 bases lying between them. The CDR3 length is 15 residues.